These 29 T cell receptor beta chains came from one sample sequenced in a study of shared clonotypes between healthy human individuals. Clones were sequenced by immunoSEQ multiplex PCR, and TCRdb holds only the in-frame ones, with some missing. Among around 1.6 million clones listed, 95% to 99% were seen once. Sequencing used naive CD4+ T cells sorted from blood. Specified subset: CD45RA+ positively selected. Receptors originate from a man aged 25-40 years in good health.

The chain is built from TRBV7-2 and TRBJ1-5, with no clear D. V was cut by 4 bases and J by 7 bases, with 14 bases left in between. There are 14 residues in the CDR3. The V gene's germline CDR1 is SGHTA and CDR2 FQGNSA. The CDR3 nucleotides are TGTGCCAGCAGCTCGGACGGCCCACTGCAGCCCCAGCATTTT. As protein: CASSSDGPLQPQHF.

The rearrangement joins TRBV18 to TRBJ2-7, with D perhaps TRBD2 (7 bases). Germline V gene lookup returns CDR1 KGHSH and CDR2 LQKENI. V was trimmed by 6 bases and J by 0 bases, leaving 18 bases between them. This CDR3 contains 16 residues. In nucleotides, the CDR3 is TGTGCCAGCTCCCTAGGGGGGGGAGCTTCCTCCTACGAGCAGTACTTC. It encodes CASSLGGGASSYEQYF.

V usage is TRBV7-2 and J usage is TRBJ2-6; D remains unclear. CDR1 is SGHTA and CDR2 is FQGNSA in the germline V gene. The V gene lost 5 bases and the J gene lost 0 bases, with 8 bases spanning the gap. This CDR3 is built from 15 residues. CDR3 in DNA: TGTGCCAGCAGCCCTCAGAGCTCTGGGGCCAACGTCCTGACTTTC. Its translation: CASSPQSSGANVLTF.

This CDR3 reads CASRISGGEQFF. CDR3 nucleotides: TGCGCCAGCAGGATCTCTGGGGGTGAGCAGTTCTTC. The chain combines TRBV5-1 with TRBJ2-1, with D perhaps TRBD1 or TRBD2 (5 bases each). Germline values: CDR1 SGHRS, CDR2 YFSETQ. V lost 5 bases, J lost 9 bases, and 12 bases lay in between. This CDR3 is 12 amino acids long.

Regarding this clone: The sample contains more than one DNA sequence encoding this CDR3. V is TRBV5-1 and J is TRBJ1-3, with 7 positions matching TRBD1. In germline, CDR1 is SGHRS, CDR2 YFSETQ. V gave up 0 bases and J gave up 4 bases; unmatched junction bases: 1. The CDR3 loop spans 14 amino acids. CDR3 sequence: CASSLDRGGNTIYF. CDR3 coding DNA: TGCGCCAGCAGCTTGGACAGGGGAGGAAACACCATATATTTT.

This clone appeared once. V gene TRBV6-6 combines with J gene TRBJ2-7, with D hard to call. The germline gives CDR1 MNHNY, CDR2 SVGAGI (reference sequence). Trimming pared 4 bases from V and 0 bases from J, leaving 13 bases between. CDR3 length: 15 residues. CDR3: CASSSLGLLSYEQYF. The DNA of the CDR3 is TGTGCCAGCAGTTCCCTCGGGCTCCTCTCCTACGAGCAGTACTTC.

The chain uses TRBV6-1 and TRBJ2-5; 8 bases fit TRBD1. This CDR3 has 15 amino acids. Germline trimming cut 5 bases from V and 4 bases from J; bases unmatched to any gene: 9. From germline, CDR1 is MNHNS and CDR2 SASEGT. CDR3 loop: CASSNQGARVETQYF. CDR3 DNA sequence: TGTGCCAGCAGTAATCAGGGGGCACGAGTAGAGACCCAGTACTTC.

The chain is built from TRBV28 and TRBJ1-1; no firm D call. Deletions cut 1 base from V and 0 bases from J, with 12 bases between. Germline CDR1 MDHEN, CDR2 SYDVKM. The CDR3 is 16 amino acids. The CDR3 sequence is CASSLYPPTMNTEAFF. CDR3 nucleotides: TGTGCCAGCAGTTTATACCCCCCTACTATGAACACTGAAGCTTTCTTT.

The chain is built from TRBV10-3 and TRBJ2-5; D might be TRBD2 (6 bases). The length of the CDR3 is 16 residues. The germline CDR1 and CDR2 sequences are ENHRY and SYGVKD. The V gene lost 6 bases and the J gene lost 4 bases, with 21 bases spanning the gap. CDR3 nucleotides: TGTGCCATCAGCGCCTCGGGCCCTAGTAGCGGAGAGACCCAGTACTTC. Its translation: CAISASGPSSGETQYF.

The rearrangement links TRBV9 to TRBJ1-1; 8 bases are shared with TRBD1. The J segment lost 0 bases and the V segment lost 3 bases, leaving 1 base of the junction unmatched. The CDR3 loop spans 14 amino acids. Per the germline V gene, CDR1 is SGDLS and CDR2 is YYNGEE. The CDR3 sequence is CASSGTGMNTEAFF. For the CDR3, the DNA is TGTGCCAGCAGCGGGACAGGGATGAACACTGAAGCTTTCTTT.

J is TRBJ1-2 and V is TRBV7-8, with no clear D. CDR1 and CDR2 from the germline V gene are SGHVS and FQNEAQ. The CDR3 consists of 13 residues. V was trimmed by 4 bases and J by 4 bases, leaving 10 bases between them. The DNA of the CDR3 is TGTGCCAGCAGCTCAGCCAGGAGCTATGGCTACACCTTC. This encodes CASSSARSYGYTF.

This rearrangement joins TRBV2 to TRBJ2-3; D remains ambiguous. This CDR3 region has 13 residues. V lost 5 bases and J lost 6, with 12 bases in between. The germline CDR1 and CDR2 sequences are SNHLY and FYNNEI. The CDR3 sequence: CASSWVLGDTQYF. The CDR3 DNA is TGTGCCAGCAGTTGGGTGCTCGGGGATACGCAGTATTTT.

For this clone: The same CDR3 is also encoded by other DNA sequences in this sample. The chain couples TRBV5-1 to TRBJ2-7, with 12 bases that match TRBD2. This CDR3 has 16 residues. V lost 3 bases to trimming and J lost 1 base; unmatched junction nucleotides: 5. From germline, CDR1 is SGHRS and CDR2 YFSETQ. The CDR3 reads CASSSGLAGFSYEQYF. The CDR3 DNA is TGCGCCAGCAGCTCGGGACTAGCGGGTTTTTCCTACGAGCAGTACTTC.

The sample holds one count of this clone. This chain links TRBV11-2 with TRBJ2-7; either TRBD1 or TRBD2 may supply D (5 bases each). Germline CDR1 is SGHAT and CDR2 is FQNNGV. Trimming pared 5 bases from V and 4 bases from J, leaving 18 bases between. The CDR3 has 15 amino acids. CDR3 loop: CASSTIFRGAYEQYF. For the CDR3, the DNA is TGTGCCAGCAGCACGATCTTCCGAGGGGCGTACGAGCAGTACTTC.

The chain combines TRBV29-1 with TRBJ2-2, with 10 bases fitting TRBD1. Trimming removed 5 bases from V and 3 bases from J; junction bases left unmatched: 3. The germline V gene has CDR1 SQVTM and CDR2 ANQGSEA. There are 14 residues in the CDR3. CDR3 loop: CSVWGTGDTGELFF. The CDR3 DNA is TGCAGCGTTTGGGGGACAGGGGACACCGGGGAGCTGTTTTTT.

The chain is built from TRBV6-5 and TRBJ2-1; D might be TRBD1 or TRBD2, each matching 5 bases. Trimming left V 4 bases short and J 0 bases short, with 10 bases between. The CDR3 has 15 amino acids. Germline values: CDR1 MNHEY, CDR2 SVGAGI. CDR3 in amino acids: CASSSGRSSYNEQFF. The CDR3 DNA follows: TGTGCCAGCAGTTCGGGGCGGAGCTCCTACAATGAGCAGTTCTTC.

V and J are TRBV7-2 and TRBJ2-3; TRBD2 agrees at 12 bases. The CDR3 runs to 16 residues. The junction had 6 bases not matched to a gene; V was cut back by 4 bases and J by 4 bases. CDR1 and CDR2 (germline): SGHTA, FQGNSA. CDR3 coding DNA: TGTGCCAGCAGCTCCCGGACTAGCGGGAATCCAGATACGCAGTATTTT. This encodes CASSSRTSGNPDTQYF.

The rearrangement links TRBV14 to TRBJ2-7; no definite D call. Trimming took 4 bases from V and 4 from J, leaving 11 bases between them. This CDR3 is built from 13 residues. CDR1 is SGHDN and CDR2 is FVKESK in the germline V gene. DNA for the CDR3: TGTGCCAGCAGCCGCGGTTATAAGTACGAGCAGTACTTC. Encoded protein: CASSRGYKYEQYF.

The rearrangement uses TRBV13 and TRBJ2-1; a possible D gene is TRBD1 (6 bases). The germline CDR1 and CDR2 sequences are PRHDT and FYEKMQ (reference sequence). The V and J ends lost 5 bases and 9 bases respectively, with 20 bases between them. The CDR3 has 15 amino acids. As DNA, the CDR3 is TGTGCCAGCAGCCCGGACCTCAGGGGAAATGGTGAGCAGTTCTTC. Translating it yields CASSPDLRGNGEQFF.

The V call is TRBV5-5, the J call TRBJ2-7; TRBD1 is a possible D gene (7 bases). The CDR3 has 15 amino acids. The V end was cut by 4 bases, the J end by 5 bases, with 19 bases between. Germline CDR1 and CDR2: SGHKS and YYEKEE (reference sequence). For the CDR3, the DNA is TGTGCCAGCAGCAAAGGGGGCGGGAATGCCGACGAGCAGTACTTC. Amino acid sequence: CASSKGGGNADEQYF. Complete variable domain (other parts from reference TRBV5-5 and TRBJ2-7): DAGVTQSPTHLIKTRGQQVTLRCSPISGHKSVSWYQQVLGQGPQFIFQYYEKEERGRGNFPDRFSARQFPNYSSELNVNALLLGDSALYLCASSKGGGNADEQYFGPGTRLTVT.

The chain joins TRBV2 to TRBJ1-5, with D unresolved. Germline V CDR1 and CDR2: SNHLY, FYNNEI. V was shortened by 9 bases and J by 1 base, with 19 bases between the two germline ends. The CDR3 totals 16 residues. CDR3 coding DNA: TGTGCCAGGAGGTCAGGTATAGGCAGGAGCAATCAGCCCCAGCATTTT. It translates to CARRSGIGRSNQPQHF.

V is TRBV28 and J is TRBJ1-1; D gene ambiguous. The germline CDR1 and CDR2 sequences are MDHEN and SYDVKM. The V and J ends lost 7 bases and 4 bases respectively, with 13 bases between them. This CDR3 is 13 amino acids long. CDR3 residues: CASIPGEGTEAFF. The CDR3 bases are TGTGCCAGCATTCCTGGTGAGGGCACTGAAGCTTTCTTT. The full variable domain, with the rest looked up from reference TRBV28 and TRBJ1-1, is DVKVTQSSRYLVKRTGEKVFLECVQDMDHENMFWYRQDPGLGLRLIYFSYDVKMKEKGDIPEGYSVSREKKERFSLILESASTNQTSMYLCASIPGEGTEAFFGQGTRLTVV.

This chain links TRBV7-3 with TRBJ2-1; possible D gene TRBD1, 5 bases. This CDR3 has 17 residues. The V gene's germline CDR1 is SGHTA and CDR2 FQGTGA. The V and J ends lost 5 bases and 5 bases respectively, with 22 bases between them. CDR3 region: CASSRFTPGSADNEQFF. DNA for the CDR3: TGTGCCAGCAGCCGTTTTACCCCAGGGTCGGCGGACAATGAGCAGTTCTTC.

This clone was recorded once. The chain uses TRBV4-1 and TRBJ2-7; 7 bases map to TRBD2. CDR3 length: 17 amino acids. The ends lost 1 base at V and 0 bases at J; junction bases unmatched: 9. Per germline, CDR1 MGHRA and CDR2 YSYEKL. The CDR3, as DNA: TGCGCCAGCAGCCAAGGATTGGTGGGAGGGAGCTCCTACGAGCAGTACTTC. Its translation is CASSQGLVGGSSYEQYF.

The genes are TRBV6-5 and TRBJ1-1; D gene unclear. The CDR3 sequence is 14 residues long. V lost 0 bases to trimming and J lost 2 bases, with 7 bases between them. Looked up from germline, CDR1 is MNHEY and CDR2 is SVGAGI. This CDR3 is CASSYSIPNTEAFF. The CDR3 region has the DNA TGTGCCAGCAGTTACTCGATACCAAACACTGAAGCTTTCTTT.

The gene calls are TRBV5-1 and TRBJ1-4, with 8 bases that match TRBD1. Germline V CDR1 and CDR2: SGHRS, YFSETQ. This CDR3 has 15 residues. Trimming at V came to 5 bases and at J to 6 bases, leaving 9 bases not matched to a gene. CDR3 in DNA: TGCGCCAGCAGAGGTTCCGGGACAGGTTATGAAAAACTGTTTTTT. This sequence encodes CASRGSGTGYEKLFF. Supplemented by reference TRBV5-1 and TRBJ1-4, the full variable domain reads KAGVTQTPRYLIKTRGQQVTLSCSPISGHRSVSWYQQTPGQGLQFLFEYFSETQRNKGNFPGRFSGRQFSNSRSEMNVSTLELGDSALYLCASRGSGTGYEKLFFGSGTQLSVL.

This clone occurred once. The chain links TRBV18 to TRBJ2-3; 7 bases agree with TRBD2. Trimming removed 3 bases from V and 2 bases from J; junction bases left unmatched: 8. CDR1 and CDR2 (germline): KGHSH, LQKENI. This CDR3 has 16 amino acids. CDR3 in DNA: TGTGCCAGCTCACCGGTAGTGAGCGGGACCACAGATACGCAGTATTTT. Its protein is CASSPVVSGTTDTQYF.

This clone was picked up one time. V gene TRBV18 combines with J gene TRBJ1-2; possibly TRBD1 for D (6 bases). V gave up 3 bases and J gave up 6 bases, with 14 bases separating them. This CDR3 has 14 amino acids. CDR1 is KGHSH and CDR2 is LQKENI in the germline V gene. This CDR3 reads CASSPYRVENGYTF. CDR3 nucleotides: TGTGCCAGCTCACCTTACAGGGTAGAAAATGGCTACACCTTC.

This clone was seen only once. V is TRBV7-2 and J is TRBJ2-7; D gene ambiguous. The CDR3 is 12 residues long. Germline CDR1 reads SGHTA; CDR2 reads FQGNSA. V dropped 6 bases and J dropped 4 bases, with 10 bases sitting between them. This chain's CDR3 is CASSLMWYEQYF. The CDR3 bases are TGTGCCAGCAGTCTCATGTGGTACGAGCAGTACTTC.